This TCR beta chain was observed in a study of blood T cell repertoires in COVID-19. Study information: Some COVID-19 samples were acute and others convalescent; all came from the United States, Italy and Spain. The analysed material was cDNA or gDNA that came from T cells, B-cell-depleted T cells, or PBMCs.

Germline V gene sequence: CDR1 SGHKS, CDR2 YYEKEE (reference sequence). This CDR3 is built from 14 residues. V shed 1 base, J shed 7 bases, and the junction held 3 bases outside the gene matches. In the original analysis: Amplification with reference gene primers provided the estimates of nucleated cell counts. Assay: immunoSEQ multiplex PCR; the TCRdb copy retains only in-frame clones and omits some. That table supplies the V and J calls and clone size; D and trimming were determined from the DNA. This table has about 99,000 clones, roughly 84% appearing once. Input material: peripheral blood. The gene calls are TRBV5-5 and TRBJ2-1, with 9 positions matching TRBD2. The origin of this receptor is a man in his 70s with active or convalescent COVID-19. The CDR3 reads CASSLRAGGNEQFF. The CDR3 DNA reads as TGTGCCAGCAGCTTGAGGGCGGGGGGGAATGAGCAGTTCTTC.